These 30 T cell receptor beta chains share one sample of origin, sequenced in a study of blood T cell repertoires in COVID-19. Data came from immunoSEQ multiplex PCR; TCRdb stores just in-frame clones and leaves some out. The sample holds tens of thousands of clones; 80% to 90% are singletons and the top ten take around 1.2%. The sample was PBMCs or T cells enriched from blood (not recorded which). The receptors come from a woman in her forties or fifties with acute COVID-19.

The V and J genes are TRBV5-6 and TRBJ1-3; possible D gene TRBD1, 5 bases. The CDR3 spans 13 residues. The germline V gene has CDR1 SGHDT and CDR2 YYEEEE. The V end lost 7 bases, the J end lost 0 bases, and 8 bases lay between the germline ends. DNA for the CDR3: TGTGCCAGCGGCAGGGACTCTGGAAACACCATATATTTT. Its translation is CASGRDSGNTIYF. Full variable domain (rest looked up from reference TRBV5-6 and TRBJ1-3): DAGVTQSPTHLIKTRGQQVTLRCSPKSGHDTVSWYQQALGQGPQFIFQYYEEEERQRGNFPDRFSGHQFPNYSSELNVNALLLGDSALYLCASGRDSGNTIYFGEGSWLTVV.

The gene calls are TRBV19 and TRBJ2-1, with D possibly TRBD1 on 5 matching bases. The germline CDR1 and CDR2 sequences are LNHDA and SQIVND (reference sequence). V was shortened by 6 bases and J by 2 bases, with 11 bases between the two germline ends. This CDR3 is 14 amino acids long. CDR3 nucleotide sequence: TGTGCCAGTAGCATAAGGGGAACCTACAATGAGCAGTTCTTC. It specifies CASSIRGTYNEQFF.

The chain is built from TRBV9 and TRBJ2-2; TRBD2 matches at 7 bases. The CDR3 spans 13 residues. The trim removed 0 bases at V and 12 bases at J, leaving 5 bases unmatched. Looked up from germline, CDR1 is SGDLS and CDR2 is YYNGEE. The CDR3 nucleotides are TGTGCCAGCAGCGTAGATGGCGGGAGTAAGCTGTTTTTT. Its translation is CASSVDGGSKLFF.

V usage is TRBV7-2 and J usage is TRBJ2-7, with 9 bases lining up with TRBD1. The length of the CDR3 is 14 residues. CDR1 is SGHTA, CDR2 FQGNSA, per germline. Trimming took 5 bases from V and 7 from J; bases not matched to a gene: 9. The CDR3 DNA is TGTGCCAGCAGCAGACCGGGACAGGGAGAAGAGCAGTACTTC. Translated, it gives CASSRPGQGEEQYF.

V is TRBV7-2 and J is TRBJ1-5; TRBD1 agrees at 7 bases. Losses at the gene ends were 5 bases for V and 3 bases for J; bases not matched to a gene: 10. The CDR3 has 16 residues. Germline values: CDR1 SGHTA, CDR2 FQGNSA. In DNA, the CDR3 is TGTGCCAGCAGCCCCCAGGAAGGGGGCACCAATCAGCCCCAGCATTTT. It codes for CASSPQEGGTNQPQHF.

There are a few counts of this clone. CDR3 nucleotide sequence: TGTGCCAGCAGTTTCAGGGGACGACAGTTCTTC. As protein: CASSFRGRQFF. The V and J genes are TRBV12-3 or TRBV12-4 and TRBJ2-1, with a weak D call TRBD1 (6 bases). V was shortened by 3 bases and J by 13 bases, with 10 bases between the two germline ends. This CDR3 comprises 11 residues.

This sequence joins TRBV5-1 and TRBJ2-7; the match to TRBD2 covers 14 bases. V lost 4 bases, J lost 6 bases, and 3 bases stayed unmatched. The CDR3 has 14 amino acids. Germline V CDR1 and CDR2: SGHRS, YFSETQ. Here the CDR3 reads CASSEGLAGVEQYF. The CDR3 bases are TGCGCCAGCAGCGAGGGACTAGCGGGAGTCGAGCAGTACTTC.

In nucleotides, the CDR3 is TGTGCCATCAGTGAGTCCCGGGACAGCTACAATGAGCAGTTCTTC. Translation gives CAISESRDSYNEQFF. The J gene is TRBJ2-1, the V gene TRBV10-3, with 7 bases aligning to TRBD1. J was trimmed by 3 bases and V by 0 bases; bases with no gene match: 2. Looked up from germline, CDR1 is ENHRY and CDR2 is SYGVKD. The CDR3 has 15 amino acids.

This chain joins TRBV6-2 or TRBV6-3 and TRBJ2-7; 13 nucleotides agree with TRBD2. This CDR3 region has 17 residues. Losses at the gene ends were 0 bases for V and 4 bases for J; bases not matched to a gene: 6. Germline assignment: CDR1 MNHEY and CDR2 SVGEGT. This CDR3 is CASSYSWTSGRWYEQYF. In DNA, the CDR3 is TGTGCCAGCAGTTACTCGTGGACTAGCGGGAGATGGTACGAGCAGTACTTC.

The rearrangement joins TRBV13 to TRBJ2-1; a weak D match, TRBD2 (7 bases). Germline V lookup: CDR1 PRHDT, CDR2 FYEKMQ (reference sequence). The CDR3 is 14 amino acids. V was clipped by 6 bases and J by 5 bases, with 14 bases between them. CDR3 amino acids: CASRAGGLDNEQFF. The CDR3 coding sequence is TGTGCCAGCAGGGCCGGGGGGCTTGACAATGAGCAGTTCTTC.

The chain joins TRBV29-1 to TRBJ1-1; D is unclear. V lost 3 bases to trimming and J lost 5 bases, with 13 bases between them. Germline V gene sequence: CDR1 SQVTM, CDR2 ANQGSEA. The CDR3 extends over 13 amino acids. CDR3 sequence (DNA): TGCAGCGTTGAGACACTGGAATGGACTGAAGCTTTCTTT. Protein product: CSVETLEWTEAFF.

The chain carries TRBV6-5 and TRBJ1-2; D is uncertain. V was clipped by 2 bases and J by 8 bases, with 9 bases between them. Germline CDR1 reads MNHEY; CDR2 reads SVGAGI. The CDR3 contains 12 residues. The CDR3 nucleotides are TGTGCCAGCAGTTACAGTACGGGGGGCTACACCTTC. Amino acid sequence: CASSYSTGGYTF.

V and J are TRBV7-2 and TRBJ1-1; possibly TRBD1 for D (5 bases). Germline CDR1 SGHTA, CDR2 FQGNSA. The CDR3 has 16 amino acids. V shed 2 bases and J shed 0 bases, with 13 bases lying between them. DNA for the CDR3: TGTGCCAGCAGCTTAAGTCAGGGACTTATGAACACTGAAGCTTTCTTT. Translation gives CASSLSQGLMNTEAFF.

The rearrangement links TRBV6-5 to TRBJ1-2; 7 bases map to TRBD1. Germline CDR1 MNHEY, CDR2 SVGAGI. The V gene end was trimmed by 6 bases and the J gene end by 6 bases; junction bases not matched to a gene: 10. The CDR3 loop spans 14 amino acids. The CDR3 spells CASRRGGAGNGYTF. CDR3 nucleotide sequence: TGTGCCAGCAGAAGAGGGGGCGCGGGGAATGGCTACACCTTC.

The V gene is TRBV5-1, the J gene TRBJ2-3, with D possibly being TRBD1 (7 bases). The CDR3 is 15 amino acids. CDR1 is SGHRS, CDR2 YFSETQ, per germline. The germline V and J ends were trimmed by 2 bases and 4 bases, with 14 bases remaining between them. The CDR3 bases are TGCGCCAGCAGCTTAGGAGGGGGCTTGCCAGATACGCAGTATTTT. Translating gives CASSLGGGLPDTQYF.

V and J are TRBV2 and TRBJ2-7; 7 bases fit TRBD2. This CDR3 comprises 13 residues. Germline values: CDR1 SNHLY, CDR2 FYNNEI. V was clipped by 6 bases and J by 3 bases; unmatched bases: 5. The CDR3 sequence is CASSPGGGYEQYF. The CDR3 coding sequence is TGTGCCAGCAGCCCGGGGGGAGGCTACGAGCAGTACTTC.

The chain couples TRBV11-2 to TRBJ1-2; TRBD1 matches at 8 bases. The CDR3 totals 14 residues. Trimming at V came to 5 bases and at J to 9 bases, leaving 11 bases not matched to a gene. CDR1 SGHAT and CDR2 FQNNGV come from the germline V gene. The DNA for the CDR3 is TGTGCCAGCAGCCCTAGGACAGGGTGGTCGAGCTACACCTTC. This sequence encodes CASSPRTGWSSYTF.

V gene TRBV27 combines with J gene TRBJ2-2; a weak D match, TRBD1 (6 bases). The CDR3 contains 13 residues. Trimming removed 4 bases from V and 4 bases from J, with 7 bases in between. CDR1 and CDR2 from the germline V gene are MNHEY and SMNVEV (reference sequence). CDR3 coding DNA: TGTGCCAGCAGTTCCAGGGGCACCGGGGAGCTGTTTTTT. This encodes CASSSRGTGELFF.

The CDR3 sequence is CASSPRLAGDVTDTQYF. The CDR3 DNA reads TGTGCCAGCAGCCCCCGACTAGCGGGAGATGTAACAGATACGCAGTATTTT. This sequence joins TRBV11-2 and TRBJ2-3, with 12 nucleotides matching TRBD2. Looked up from germline, CDR1 is SGHAT and CDR2 is FQNNGV. This CDR3 contains 17 residues. Trimming took 5 bases from V and 3 from J; bases not matched to a gene: 9. The entire variable domain, with the rest obtained from reference TRBV11-2 and TRBJ2-3, is as follows: EAGVAQSPRYKIIEKRQSVAFWCNPISGHATLYWYQQILGQGPKLLIQFQNNGVVDDSQLPKDRFSAERLKGVDSTLKIQPAKLEDSAVYLCASSPRLAGDVTDTQYFGPGTRLTVL.

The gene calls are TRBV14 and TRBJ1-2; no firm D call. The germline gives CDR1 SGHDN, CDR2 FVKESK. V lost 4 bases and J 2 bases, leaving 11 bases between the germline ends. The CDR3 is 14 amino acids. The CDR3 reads CASSRGGFNYGYTF. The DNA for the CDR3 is TGTGCCAGCAGCCGAGGAGGTTTCAACTATGGCTACACCTTC.

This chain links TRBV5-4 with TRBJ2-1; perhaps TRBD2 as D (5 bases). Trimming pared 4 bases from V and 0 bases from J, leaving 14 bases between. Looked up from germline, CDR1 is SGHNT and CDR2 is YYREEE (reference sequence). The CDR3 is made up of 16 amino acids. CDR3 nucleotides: TGTGCCAGCAGCCCGTACGGGGAACGCTCCTACAATGAGCAGTTCTTC. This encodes CASSPYGERSYNEQFF.

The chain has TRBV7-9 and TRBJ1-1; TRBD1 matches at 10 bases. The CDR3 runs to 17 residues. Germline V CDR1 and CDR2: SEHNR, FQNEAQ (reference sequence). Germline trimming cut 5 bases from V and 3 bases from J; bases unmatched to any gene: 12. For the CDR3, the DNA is TGTGCCAGCAGCCCCCGGGACAGGGGAGTATGGGACACTGAAGCTTTCTTT. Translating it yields CASSPRDRGVWDTEAFF.

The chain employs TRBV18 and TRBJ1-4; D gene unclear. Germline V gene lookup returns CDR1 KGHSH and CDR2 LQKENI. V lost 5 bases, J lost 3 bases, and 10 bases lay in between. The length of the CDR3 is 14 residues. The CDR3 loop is CASSAGSPNEKLFF. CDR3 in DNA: TGTGCCAGCTCAGCCGGGTCCCCTAATGAAAAACTGTTTTTT.

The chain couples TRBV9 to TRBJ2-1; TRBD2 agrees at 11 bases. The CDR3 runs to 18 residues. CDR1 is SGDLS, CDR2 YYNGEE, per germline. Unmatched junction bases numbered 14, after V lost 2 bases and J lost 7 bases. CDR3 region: CASSVESVTSGRKNEQFF. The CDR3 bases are TGTGCCAGCAGCGTTGAGTCGGTTACTAGCGGGAGAAAGAATGAGCAGTTCTTC.

CDR3 sequence: CASSNRWGGTEAFF. The CDR3 DNA reads as TGTGCCAGTAGTAACAGGTGGGGCGGCACTGAAGCTTTCTTT. This sequence joins TRBV19 and TRBJ1-1, with D possibly matching TRBD1 (5 bases). The CDR3 extends over 14 amino acids. Germline lookup yields CDR1 LNHDA and CDR2 SQIVND (reference sequence). The ends were cut back, 4 bases at V and 4 bases at J, with 13 bases in the middle. Complete variable domain (other parts from reference TRBV19 and TRBJ1-1): DGGITQSPKYLFRKEGQNVTLSCEQNLNHDAMYWYRQDPGQGLRLIYYSQIVNDFQKGDIAEGYSVSREKKESFPLTVTSAQKNPTAFYLCASSNRWGGTEAFFGQGTRLTVV.

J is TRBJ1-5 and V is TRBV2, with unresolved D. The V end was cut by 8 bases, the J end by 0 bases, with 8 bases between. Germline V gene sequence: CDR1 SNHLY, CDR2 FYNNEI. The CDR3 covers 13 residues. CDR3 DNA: TGTGCCAGCGAAGAGGATAGCAATCAGCCCCAGCATTTT. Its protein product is CASEEDSNQPQHF.

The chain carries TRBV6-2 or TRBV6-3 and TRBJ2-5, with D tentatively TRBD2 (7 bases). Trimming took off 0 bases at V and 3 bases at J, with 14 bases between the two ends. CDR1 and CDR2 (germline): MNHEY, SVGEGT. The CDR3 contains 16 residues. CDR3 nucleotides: TGTGCCAGCAGTTACTCGGGGGGGCCGACCGAAGAGACCCAGTACTTC. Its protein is CASSYSGGPTEETQYF.

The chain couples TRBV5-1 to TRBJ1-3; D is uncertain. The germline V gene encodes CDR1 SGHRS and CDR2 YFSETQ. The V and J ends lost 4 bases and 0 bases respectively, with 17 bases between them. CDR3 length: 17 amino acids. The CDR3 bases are TGCGCCAGCAGCCAGACTCATGGACTGATCTCTGGAAACACCATATATTTT. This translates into CASSQTHGLISGNTIYF. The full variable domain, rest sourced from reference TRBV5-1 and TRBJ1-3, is KAGVTQTPRYLIKTRGQQVTLSCSPISGHRSVSWYQQTPGQGLQFLFEYFSETQRNKGNFPGRFSGRQFSNSRSEMNVSTLELGDSALYLCASSQTHGLISGNTIYFGEGSWLTVV.

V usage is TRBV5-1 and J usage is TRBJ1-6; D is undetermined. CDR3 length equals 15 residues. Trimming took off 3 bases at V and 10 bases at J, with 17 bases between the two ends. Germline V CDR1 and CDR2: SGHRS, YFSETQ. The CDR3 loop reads CASSSTEEGWSPLHF. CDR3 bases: TGCGCCAGCAGCTCCACAGAGGAGGGTTGGTCACCCCTCCACTTT.

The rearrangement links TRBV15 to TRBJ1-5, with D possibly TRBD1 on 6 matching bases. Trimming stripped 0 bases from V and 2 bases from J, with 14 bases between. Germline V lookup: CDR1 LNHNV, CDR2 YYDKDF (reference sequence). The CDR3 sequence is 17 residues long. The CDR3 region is CATSRDRGGRGNQPQHF. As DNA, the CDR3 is TGTGCCACCAGCAGAGATAGGGGGGGCCGTGGCAATCAGCCCCAGCATTTT.